This T cell receptor beta chain was retrieved from a study of CD8 T cells in Susac syndrome. Study details: There were Susac syndrome patients who were therapy-naive at blood draw, others on corticosteroids, and others on intravenous immunoglobulin alone. Regarding the study as a whole: The peak of CD8+ clonal expansion in Susac was seen in TEMRA cells and active patients.

On this clonotype itself: Antigen unknown.

Looked up from germline, CDR1 is PRHDT and CDR2 is FYEKMQ (reference sequence). This CDR3 spans 15 amino acids. V lost 8 bases and J lost 6; bases outside the gene matches: 10. An amount of RNA that ranged from roughly 0.45 to 1 ug was reverse transcribed with random hexamers. TCRdb independently ran MiXCR on the immunoSEQ multiplex PCR reads; one entry per CDR3 protein. The table records around 100,000 distinct CDR3 sequences, around 95% of them present only once. The sequenced sample was CD8+ T cells from PBMCs. The TCR sequence derives from a human donor with Susac syndrome. The rearrangement joins TRBV13 to TRBJ2-2; 9 bases agree with TRBD1. The CDR3 bases are TGTGCCAGCTCCCTGGGACAGGGTCTTTCCGGGGAGCTGTTTTTT. Translated, it gives CASSLGQGLSGELFF.